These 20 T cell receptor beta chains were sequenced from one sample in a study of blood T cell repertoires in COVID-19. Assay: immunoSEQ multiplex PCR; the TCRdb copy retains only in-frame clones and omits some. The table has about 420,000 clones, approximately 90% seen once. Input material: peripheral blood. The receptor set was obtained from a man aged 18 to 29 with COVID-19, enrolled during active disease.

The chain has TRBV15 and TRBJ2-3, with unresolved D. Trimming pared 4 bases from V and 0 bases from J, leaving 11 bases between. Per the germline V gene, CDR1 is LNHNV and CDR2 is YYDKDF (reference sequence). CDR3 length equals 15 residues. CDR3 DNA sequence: TGTGCCACCAGCACCGAACAGTTTAGCACAGATACGCAGTATTTT. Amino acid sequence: CATSTEQFSTDTQYF.

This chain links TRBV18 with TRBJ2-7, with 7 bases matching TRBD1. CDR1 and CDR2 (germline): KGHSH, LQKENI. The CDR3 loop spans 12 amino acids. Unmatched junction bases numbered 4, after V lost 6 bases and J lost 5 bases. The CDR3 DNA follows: TGTGCCAGCTCCGGAGACAGGGACGAGCAGTACTTC. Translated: CASSGDRDEQYF.

CDR3 amino acids: CASSPRQGPSYEQYF. DNA for the CDR3: TGTGCCAGCTCACCAAGGCAGGGGCCCTCCTACGAGCAGTACTTC. The chain has TRBV18 and TRBJ2-7; tentative D call: TRBD1 (6 bases). V lost 2 bases to trimming and J lost 0 bases, with 11 bases between them. The CDR3 consists of 15 residues. The germline gives CDR1 KGHSH, CDR2 LQKENI.

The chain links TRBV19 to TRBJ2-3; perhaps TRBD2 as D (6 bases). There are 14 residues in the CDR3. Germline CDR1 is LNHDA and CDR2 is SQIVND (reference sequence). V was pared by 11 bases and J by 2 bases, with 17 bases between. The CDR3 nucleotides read TGTGCCGGTGAAAGGGACTCCAACACAGATACGCAGTATTTT. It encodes CAGERDSNTDTQYF.

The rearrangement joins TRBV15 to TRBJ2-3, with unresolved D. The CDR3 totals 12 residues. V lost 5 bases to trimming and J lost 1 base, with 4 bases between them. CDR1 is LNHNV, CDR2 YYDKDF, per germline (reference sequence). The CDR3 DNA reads TGTGCCACCAGCCCTCGCACAGATACGCAGTATTTT. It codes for CATSPRTDTQYF.

CDR3 amino acids: CASSLGTGGGETQYF. CDR3 nucleotide sequence: TGTGCCAGCAGCTTAGGGACAGGGGGCGGCGAGACCCAGTACTTC. J is TRBJ2-5 and V is TRBV7-3; 12 bases agree with TRBD1. This CDR3 is built from 15 residues. The germline gives CDR1 SGHTA, CDR2 FQGTGA. The J segment lost 5 bases and the V segment lost 2 bases, leaving 3 bases of the junction unmatched.

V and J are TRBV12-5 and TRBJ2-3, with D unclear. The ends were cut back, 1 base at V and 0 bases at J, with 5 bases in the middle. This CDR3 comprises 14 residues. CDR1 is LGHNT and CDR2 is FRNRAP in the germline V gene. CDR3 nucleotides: TGTGCTAGTGGTTTGGGGAGTAGCACAGATACGCAGTATTTT. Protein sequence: CASGLGSSTDTQYF.

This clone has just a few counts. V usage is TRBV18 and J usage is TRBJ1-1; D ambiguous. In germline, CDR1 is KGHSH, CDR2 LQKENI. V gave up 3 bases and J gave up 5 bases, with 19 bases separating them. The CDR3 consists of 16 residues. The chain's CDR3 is CASSPSGSQMGTEAFF. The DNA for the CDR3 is TGTGCCAGCTCACCTTCCGGGAGCCAAATGGGGACTGAAGCTTTCTTT. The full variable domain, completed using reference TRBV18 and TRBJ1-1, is NAGVMQNPRHLVRRRGQEARLRCSPMKGHSHVYWYRQLPEEGLKFMVYLQKENIIDESGMPKERFSAEFPKEGPSILRIQQVVRGDSAAYFCASSPSGSQMGTEAFFGQGTRLTVV.

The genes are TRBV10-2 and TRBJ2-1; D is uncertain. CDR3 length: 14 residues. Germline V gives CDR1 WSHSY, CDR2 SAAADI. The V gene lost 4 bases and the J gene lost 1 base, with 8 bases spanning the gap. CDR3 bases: TGCGCCAGCAGTGGCCTAGATTCCTACAATGAGCAGTTCTTC. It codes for CASSGLDSYNEQFF.

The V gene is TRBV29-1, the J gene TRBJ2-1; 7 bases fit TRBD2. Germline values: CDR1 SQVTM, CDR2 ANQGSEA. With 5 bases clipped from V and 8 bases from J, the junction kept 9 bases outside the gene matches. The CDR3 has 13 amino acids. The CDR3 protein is CSVFTLALHEQFF. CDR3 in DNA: TGCAGCGTTTTTACACTAGCGTTACATGAGCAGTTCTTC.

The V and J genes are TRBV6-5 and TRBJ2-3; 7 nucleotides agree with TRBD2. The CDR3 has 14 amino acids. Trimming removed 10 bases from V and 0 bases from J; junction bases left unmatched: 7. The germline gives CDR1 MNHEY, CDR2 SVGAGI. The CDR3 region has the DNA TGTGCCATCGCTAGCGGAACTAGCACAGATACGCAGTATTTT. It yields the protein CAIASGTSTDTQYF.

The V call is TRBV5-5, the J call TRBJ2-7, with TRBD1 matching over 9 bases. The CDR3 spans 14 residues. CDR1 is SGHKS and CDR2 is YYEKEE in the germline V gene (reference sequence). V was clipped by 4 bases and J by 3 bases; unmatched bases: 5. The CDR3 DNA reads TGTGCCAGCAGCCAAGGGACAGGGTTCTACGAGCAGTACTTC. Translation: CASSQGTGFYEQYF.

The CDR3 region is CASSLAFEPVSSYEQYF. CDR3 nucleotides: TGCGCCAGCAGCTTGGCATTCGAACCCGTCAGCTCCTACGAGCAGTACTTC. The chain recombines TRBV5-1 with TRBJ2-7; the D is unclear. The V end was cut by 0 bases, the J end by 0 bases, with 16 bases between. The CDR3 has 17 amino acids. The germline gives CDR1 SGHRS, CDR2 YFSETQ.

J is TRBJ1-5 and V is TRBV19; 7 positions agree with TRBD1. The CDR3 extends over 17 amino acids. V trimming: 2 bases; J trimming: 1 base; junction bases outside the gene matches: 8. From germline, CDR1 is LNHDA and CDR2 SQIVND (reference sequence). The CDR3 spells CASSIYRGGESNQPQHF. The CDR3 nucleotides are TGTGCCAGTAGTATATACAGGGGAGGAGAGAGCAATCAGCCCCAGCATTTT.

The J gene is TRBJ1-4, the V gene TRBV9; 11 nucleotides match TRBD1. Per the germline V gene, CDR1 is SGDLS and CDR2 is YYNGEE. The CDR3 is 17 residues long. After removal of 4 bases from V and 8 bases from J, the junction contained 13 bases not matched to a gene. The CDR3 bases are TGTGCCAGCAGCCCCAGTCCCGGGACAGGGGGGAGGGAAAAACTGTTTTTT. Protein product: CASSPSPGTGGREKLFF.

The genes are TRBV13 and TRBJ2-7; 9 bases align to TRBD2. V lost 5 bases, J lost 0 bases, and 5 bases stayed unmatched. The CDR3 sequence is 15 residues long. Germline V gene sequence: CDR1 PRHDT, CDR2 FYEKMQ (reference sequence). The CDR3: CASSGSGGSSYEQYF. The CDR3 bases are TGTGCCAGCAGCGGAAGCGGGGGGAGCTCCTACGAGCAGTACTTC.

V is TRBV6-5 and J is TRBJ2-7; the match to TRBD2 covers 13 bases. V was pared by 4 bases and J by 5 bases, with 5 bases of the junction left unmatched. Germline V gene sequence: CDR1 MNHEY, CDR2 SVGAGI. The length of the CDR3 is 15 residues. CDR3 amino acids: CASSSRTSGSHEQYF. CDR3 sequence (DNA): TGTGCCAGCAGTTCCCGGACTAGCGGGAGCCACGAGCAGTACTTC.

CDR3: CASSRDTTGVGSPLHF. In DNA form, the CDR3 reads TGCGCCAGCAGCCGGGACACAACTGGGGTAGGTTCACCCCTCCACTTT. The chain employs TRBV4-1 and TRBJ1-6; D perhaps matches TRBD1 (6 bases). Germline CDR1 and CDR2: MGHRA and YSYEKL. V dropped 4 bases and J dropped 9 bases, with 19 bases sitting between them. This CDR3 has 16 residues.

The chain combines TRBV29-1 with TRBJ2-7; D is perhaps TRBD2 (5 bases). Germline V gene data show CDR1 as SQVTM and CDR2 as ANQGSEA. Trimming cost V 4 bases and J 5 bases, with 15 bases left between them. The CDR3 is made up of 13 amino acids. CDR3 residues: CSVAGYLLDEQYF. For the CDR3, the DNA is TGCAGCGTTGCGGGGTATCTCCTCGACGAGCAGTACTTC.

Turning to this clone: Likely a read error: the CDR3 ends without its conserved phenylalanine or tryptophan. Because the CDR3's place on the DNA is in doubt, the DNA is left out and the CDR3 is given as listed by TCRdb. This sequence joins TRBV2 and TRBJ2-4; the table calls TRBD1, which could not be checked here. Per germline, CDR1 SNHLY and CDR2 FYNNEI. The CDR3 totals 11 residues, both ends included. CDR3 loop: CASRGQVGSVV.